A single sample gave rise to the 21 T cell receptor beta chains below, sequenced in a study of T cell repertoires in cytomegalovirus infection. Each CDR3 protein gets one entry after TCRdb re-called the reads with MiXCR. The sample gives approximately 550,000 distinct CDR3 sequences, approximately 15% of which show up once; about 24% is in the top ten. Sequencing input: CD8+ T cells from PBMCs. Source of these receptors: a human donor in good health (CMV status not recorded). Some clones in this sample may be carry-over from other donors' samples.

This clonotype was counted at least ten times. CDR3 sequence reads: CASSSGGTYNEQFF. CDR3 nucleotides: TGTGCCAGCAGCTCGGGGGGGACCTACAATGAGCAGTTCTTC. The chain recombines TRBV7-9 with TRBJ2-1; 8 bases fit TRBD2. Germline assignment: CDR1 SEHNR and CDR2 FQNEAQ (reference sequence). The CDR3 spans 14 residues. Germline trimming cut 4 bases from V and 2 bases from J; bases unmatched to any gene: 1.

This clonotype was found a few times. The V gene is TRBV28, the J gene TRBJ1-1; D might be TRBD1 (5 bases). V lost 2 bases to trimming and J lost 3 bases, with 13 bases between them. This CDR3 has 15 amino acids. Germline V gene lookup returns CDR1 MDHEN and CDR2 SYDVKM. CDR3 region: CASSLEEGIDTEAFF. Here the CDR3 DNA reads TGTGCCAGCAGTTTAGAAGAGGGGATTGACACTGAAGCTTTCTTT.

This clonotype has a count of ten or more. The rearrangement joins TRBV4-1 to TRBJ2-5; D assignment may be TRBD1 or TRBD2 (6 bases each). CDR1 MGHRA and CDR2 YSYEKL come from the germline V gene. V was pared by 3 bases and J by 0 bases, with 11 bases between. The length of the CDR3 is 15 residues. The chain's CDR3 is CASSQFGGHQETQYF. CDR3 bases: TGCGCCAGCAGCCAGTTCGGGGGCCACCAAGAGACCCAGTACTTC.

This CDR3 is CASSEGHLSYNEQFF. The CDR3 region has the DNA TGTGCCAGCAGTGAAGGGCACCTATCCTACAATGAGCAGTTCTTC. The chain couples TRBV2 to TRBJ2-1; no reliable D call. This CDR3 region has 15 residues. Per germline, CDR1 SNHLY and CDR2 FYNNEI. V lost 1 base and J lost 1, with 8 bases in between.

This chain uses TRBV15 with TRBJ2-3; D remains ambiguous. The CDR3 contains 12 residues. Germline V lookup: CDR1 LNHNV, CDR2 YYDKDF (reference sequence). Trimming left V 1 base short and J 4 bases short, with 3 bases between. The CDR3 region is CATSRVSDTQYF. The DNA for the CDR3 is TGTGCCACCAGCAGAGTGTCAGATACGCAGTATTTT.

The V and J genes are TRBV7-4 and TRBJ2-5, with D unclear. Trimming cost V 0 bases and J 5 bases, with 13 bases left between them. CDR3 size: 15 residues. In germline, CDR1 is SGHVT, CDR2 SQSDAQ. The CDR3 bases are TGTGCCAGCAGCTTAGCCCCCCCCCCCTTGGAGACCCAGTACTTC. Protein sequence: CASSLAPPPLETQYF.

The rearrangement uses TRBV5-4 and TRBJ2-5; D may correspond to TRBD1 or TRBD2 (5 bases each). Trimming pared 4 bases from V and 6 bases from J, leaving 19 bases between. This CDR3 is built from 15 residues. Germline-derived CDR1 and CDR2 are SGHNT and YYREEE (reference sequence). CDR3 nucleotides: TGTGCCAGCAGCCTCGCCGGGACCCACCAGAAGACCCAGTACTTC. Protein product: CASSLAGTHQKTQYF.

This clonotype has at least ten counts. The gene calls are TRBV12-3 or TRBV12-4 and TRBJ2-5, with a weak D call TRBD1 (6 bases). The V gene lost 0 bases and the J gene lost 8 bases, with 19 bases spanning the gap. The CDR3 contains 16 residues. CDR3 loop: CASSLALGGVGDTQYF. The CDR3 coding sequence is TGTGCCAGCAGTTTAGCGTTAGGGGGTGTCGGAGATACCCAGTACTTC.

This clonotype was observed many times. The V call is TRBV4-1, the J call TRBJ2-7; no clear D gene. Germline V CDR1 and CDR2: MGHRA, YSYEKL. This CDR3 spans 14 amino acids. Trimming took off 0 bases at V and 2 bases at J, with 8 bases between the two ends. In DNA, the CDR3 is TGCGCCAGCAGCCAAGAGTCTGTGGCCTACGAGCAGTACTTC. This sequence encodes CASSQESVAYEQYF.

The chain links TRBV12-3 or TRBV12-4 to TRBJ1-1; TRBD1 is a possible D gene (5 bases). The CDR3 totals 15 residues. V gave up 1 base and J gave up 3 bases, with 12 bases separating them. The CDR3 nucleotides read TGTGCCAGCAGTTTAGATGGGGGTGCGGACACTGAAGCTTTCTTT. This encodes CASSLDGGADTEAFF.

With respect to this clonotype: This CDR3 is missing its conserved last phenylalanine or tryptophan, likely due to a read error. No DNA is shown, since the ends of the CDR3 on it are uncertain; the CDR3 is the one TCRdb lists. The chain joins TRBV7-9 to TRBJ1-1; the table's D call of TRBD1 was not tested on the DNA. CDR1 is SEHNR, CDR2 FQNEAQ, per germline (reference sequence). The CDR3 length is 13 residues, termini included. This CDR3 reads CSSRGGSATVALV.

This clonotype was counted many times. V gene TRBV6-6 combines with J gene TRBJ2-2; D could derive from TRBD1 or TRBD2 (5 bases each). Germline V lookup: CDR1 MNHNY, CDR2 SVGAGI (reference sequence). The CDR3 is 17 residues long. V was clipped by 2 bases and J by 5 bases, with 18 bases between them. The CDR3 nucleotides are TGTGCCAGCAGTTACGTAGGGACCTCCGAGGGTACCGGGGAGCTGTTTTTT. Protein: CASSYVGTSEGTGELFF.

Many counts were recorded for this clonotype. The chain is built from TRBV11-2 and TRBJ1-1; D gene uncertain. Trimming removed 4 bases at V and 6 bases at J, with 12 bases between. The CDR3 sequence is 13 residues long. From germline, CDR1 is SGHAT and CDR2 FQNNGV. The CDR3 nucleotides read TGTGCCAGCAGCTCCCCCATGGGAGCTGAAGCTTTCTTT. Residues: CASSSPMGAEAFF.

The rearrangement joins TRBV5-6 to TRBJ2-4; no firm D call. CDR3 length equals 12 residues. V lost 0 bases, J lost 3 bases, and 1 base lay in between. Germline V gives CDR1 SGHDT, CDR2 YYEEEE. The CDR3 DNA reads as TGTGCCAGCAGCTTGGGCAAAAACATTCAGTACTTC. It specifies CASSLGKNIQYF.

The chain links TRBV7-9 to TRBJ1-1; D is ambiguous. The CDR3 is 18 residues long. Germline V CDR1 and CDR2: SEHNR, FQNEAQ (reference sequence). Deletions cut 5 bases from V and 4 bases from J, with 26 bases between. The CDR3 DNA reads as TGTGCCAGCAGCCCTACGGTGCCGGTGGGCGGAAGAGGCACTGAAGCTTTCTTT. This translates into CASSPTVPVGGRGTEAFF. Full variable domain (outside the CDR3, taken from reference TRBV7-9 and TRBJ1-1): DTGVSQNPRHKITKRGQNVTFRCDPISEHNRLYWYRQTLGQGPEFLTYFQNEAQLEKSRLLSDRFSAERPKGSFSTLEIQRTEQGDSAMYLCASSPTVPVGGRGTEAFFGQGTRLTVV.

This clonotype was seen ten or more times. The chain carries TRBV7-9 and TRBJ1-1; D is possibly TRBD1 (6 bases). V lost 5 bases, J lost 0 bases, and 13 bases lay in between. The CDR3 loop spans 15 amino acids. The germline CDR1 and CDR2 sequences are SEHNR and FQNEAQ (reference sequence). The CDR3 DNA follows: TGTGCCAGCAGCCCCAGGACAGTTATGAACACTGAAGCTTTCTTT. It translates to CASSPRTVMNTEAFF.

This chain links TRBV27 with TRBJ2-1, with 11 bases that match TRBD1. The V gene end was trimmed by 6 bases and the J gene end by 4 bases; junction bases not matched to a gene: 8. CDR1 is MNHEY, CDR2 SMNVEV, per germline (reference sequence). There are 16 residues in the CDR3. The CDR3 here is CASSDRTGGSYNEQFF. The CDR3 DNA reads TGTGCCAGCAGCGACAGGACAGGGGGCTCTTACAATGAGCAGTTCTTC.

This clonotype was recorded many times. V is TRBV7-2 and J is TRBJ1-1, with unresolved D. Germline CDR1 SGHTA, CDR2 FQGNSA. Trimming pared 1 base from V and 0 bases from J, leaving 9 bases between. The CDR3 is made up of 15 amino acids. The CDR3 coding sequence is TGTGCCAGCAGCTTAGAAGTGACATTGAACACTGAAGCTTTCTTT. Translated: CASSLEVTLNTEAFF.

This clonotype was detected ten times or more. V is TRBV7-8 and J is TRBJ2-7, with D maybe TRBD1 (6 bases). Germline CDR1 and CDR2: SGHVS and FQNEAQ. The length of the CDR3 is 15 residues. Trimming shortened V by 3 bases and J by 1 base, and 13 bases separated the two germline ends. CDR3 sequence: CASSFGTGQSYEQYF. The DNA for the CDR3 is TGTGCCAGCAGCTTTGGTACGGGACAATCCTACGAGCAGTACTTC.

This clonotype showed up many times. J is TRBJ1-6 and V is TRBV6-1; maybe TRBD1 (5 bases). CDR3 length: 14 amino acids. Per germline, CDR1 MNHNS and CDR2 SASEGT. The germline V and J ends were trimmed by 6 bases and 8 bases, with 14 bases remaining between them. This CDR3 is CASRRRGSDSPLHF. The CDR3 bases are TGTGCCAGCAGACGCCGGGGGAGTGATTCACCCCTCCACTTT.

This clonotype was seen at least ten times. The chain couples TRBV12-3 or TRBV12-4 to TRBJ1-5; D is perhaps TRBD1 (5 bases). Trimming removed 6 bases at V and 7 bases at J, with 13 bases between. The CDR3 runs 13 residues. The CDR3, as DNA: TGTGCCAGCAGAGAGGGGTTTGGGCAGCCCCAGCATTTT. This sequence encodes CASREGFGQPQHF.